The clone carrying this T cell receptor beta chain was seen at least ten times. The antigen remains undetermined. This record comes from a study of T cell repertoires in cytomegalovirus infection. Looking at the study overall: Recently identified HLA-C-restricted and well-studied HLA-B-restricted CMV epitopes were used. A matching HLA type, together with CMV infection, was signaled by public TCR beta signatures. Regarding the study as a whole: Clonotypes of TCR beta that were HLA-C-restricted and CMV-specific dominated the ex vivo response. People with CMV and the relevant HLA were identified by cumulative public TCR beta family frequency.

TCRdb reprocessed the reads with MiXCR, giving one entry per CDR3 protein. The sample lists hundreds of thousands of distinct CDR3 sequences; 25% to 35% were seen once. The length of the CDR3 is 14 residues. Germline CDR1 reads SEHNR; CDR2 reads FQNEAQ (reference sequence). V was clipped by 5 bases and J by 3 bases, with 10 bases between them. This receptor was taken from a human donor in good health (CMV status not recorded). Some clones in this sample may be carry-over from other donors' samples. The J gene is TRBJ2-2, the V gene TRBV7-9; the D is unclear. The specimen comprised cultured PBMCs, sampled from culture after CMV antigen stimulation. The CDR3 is CASSPEVYTGELFF. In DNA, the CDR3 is TGTGCCAGCAGCCCAGAGGTCTACACCGGGGAGCTGTTTTTT.